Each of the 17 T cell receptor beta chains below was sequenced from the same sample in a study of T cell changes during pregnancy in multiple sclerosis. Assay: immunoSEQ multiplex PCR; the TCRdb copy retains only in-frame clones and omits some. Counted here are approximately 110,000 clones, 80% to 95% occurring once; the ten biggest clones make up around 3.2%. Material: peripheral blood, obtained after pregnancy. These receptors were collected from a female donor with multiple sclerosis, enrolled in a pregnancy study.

The chain's CDR3 is CAISERQGVGNQPQHF. The CDR3 nucleotides read TGTGCCATCAGTGAGCGGCAGGGGGTAGGCAATCAGCCCCAGCATTTT. The gene calls are TRBV10-3 and TRBJ1-5; 7 bases map to TRBD1. There are 16 residues in the CDR3. The ends lost 2 bases at V and 2 bases at J; junction bases unmatched: 6. From germline, CDR1 is ENHRY and CDR2 SYGVKD.

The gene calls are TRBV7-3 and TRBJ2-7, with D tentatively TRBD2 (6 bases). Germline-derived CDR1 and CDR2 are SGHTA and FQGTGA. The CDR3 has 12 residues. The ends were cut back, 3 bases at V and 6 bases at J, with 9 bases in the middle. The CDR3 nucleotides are TGTGCCAGCAGCTTGGGGGGAGGCGAGCAGTACTTC. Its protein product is CASSLGGGEQYF.

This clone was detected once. CDR3 sequence (DNA): TGTGCCAGCAGCTTACTCAGGGTTTCTGGAAACACCATATATTTT. Amino acid sequence: CASSLLRVSGNTIYF. The rearrangement uses TRBV7-8 and TRBJ1-3, with a tentative D call TRBD1 (5 bases). The CDR3 totals 15 residues. With 2 bases removed from V and 1 base from J, the gap between germline ends came to 9 bases. Germline V gives CDR1 SGHVS, CDR2 FQNEAQ.

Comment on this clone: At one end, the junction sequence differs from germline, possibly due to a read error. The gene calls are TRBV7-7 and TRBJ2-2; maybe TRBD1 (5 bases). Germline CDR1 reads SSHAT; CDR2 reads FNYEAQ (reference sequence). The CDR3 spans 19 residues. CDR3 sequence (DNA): TGTGCTAGCAGCTTACCGGTACGAGGACACGCGAAGAACACCGGGGAGCTGTTTTTT. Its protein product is CASSLPVRGHAKNTGELFF.

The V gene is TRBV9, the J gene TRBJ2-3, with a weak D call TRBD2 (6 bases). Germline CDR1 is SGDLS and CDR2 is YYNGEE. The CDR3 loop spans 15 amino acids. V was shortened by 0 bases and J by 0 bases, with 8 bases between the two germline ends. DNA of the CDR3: TGTGCCAGCAGCGTAGTCGGGACTAGCACAGATACGCAGTATTTT. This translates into CASSVVGTSTDTQYF.

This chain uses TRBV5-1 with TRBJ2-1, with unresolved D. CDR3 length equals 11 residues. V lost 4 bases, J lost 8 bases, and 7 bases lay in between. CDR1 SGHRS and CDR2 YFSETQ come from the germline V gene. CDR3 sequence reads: CASSREYEQFF. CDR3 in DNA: TGCGCCAGCAGCCGAGAGTATGAGCAGTTCTTC. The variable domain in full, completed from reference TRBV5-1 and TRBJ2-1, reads KAGVTQTPRYLIKTRGQQVTLSCSPISGHRSVSWYQQTPGQGLQFLFEYFSETQRNKGNFPGRFSGRQFSNSRSEMNVSTLELGDSALYLCASSREYEQFFGPGTRLTVL.

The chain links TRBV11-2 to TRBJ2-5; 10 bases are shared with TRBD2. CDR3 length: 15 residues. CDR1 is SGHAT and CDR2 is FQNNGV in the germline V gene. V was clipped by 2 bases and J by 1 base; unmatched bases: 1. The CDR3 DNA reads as TGTGCCAGCAGCTTAAGCGGGGGGGGCCAAGAGACCCAGTACTTC. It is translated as CASSLSGGGQETQYF.

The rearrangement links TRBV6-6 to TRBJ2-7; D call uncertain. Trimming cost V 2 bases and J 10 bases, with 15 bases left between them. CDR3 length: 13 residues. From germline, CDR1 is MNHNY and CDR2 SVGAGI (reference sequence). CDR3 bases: TGTGCCAGCAGTTACACAGAGAACAGCCCTCAGTACTTC. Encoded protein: CASSYTENSPQYF.

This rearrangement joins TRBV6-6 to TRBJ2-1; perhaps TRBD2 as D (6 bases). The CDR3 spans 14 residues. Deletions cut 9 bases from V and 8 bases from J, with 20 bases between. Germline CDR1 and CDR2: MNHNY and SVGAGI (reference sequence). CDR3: CASAGFGLSDEQFF. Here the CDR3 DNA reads TGTGCCAGTGCGGGGTTCGGTCTTAGCGATGAGCAGTTCTTC.

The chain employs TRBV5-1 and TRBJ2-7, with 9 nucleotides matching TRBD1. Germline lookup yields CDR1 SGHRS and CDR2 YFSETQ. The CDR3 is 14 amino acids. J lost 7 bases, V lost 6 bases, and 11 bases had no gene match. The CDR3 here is CASTGTGTQGEQYF. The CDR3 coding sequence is TGCGCCAGCACCGGGACAGGGACACAGGGGGAGCAGTACTTC.

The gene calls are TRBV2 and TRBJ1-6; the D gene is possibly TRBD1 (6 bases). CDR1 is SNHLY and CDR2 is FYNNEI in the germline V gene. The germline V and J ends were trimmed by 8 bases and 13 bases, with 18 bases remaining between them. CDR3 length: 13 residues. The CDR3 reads CASSVDTGPPLHF. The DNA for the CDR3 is TGTGCCAGCTCGGTCGACACAGGGCCGCCCCTCCACTTT.

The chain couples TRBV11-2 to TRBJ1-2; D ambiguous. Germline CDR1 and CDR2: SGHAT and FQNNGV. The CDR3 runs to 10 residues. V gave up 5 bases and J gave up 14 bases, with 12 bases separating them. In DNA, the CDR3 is TGTGCCAGCAGCCTAGGACGGGTAACCTTC. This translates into CASSLGRVTF.

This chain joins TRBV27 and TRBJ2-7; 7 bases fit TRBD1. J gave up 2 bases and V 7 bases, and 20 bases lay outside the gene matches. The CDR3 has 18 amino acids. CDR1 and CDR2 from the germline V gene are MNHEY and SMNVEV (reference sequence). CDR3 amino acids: CASTPLPPYETGTYEQYF. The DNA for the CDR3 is TGTGCCAGCACCCCTCTCCCCCCCTATGAGACAGGGACCTACGAGCAGTACTTC.

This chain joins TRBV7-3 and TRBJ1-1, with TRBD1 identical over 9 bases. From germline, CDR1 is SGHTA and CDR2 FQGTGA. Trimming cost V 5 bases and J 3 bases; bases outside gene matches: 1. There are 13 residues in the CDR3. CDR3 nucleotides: TGTGCCAGCAGCGGGGACAGGGACACTGAAGCTTTCTTT. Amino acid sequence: CASSGDRDTEAFF. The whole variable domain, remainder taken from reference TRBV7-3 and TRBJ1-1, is GAGVSQTPSNKVTEKGKYVELRCDPISGHTALYWYRQSLGQGPEFLIYFQGTGAADDSGLPNDRFFAVRPEGSVSTLKIQRTERGDSAVYLCASSGDRDTEAFFGQGTRLTVV.

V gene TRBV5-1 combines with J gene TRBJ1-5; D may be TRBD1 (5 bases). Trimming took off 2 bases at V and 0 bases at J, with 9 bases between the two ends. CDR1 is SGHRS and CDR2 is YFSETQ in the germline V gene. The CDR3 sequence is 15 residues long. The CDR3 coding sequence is TGCGCCAGCAGCTTCGGGGGAAATAGCAATCAGCCCCAGCATTTT. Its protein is CASSFGGNSNQPQHF.

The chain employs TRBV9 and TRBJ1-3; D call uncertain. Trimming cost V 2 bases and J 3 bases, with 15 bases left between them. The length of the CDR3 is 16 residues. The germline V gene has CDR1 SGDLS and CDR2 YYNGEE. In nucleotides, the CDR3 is TGTGCCAGCAGCGTCAGCGGTCAAGATATTGGAAACACCATATATTTT. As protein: CASSVSGQDIGNTIYF.

For the CDR3, the DNA is TGTGCCAGCAGCCACAGGGGGCATAATGGCTACACCTTC. It specifies CASSHRGHNGYTF. The rearrangement links TRBV11-2 to TRBJ1-2, with 9 nucleotides matching TRBD1. The CDR3 is made up of 13 amino acids. Per germline, CDR1 SGHAT and CDR2 FQNNGV. The J segment lost 6 bases and the V segment lost 5 bases, leaving 4 bases of the junction unmatched.